Listed here are 9 T cell receptor beta chains from one sample, sequenced in a study of CD8+CD57+ T cells in acquired aplastic anemia. Profiling of TCR beta VDJ combinations and CDR3 sequences used genomic DNA as template. Each CDR3 protein gets one entry after TCRdb re-called the reads with MiXCR. This sample carries around 79,000 distinct CDR3 sequences, about 70% of them seen once, and the ten largest clones take 80% to 90%. Flow cytometry had shown expanded CD8+CD57+ cells in the patients chosen for sequencing. The material sequenced was sorted CD4+, CD8+, or CD8+CD57+ T cells (not recorded which) from PBMCs. The receptors were gathered from a human donor with aplastic anemia.

Only a few counts were recorded for this clonotype. V is TRBV9 and J is TRBJ1-6; D is ambiguous. This CDR3 has 12 amino acids. Germline V CDR1 and CDR2: SGDLS, YYNGEE. V dropped 3 bases and J dropped 6 bases, with 4 bases sitting between them. In nucleotides, the CDR3 is TGTGCCAGCAGCGAGATTAATTCACCCCTCCACTTT. Translated, it gives CASSEINSPLHF. Supplemented by reference TRBV9 and TRBJ1-6, the full variable domain reads DSGVTQTPKHLITATGQRVTLRCSPRSGDLSVYWYQQSLDQGLQFLIQYYNGEERAKGNILERFSAQQFPDLHSELNLSSLELGDSALYFCASSEINSPLHFGNGTRLTVT.

This clonotype was counted ten times or more. The chain carries TRBV29-1 and TRBJ1-1; D may be TRBD1 (5 bases). V was pared by 3 bases and J by 4 bases, with 9 bases between. This CDR3 has 12 amino acids. CDR1 is SQVTM and CDR2 is ANQGSEA in the germline V gene. CDR3 nucleotide sequence: TGCAGCGTTGACGGGGGACGCACTGAAGCTTTCTTT. The encoded protein is CSVDGGRTEAFF.

In its sample, this clonotype was seen once. This chain connects TRBV7-9 to TRBJ2-5; TRBD2 aligns across 11 bases. V was clipped by 3 bases and J by 1 base; unmatched bases: 1. The CDR3 consists of 15 residues. The germline CDR1 and CDR2 sequences are SEHNR and FQNEAQ (reference sequence). CDR3 sequence (DNA): TGTGCCAGCAGCTTGACTAGCGGGGTCCAAGAGACCCAGTACTTC. It specifies CASSLTSGVQETQYF.

V gene TRBV9 combines with J gene TRBJ2-7; D unclear. The germline V gene encodes CDR1 SGDLS and CDR2 YYNGEE. Trimming left V 0 bases short and J 3 bases short, with 4 bases between. The CDR3 is 12 residues long. The CDR3 loop reads CASSVAGYEQYF. For the CDR3, the DNA is TGTGCCAGCAGCGTAGCGGGCTACGAGCAGTACTTC. The full variable domain, rest sourced from reference TRBV9 and TRBJ2-7, is DSGVTQTPKHLITATGQRVTLRCSPRSGDLSVYWYQQSLDQGLQFLIQYYNGEERAKGNILERFSAQQFPDLHSELNLSSLELGDSALYFCASSVAGYEQYFGPGTRLTVT.

The chain is built from TRBV10-3 and TRBJ2-7; 11 bases agree with TRBD2. V gave up 4 bases and J gave up 3 bases; unmatched junction bases: 2. The CDR3 totals 14 residues. CDR1 is ENHRY and CDR2 is SYGVKD in the germline V gene. For the CDR3, the DNA is TGTGCCATCAGTGGGGGGACTAGCGGCTACGAGCAGTACTTC. Protein: CAISGGTSGYEQYF.

This clonotype was seen at least ten times. The chain joins TRBV7-2 to TRBJ2-7; 9 bases are a match to TRBD1. J was trimmed by 2 bases and V by 3 bases; bases with no gene match: 2. This CDR3 contains 14 residues. Per germline, CDR1 SGHTA and CDR2 FQGNSA. Here the CDR3 reads CASSFGTGTYEQYF. DNA for the CDR3: TGTGCCAGCAGCTTCGGGACAGGGACCTACGAGCAGTACTTC.

V and J are TRBV19 and TRBJ1-1; D call uncertain. Germline CDR1 is LNHDA and CDR2 is SQIVND (reference sequence). Trimming took 8 bases from V and 2 from J, leaving 9 bases between them. The CDR3 is 12 amino acids. The CDR3 bases are TGTGCCAGTGGATGGAGCAACACTGAAGCTTTCTTT. It translates to CASGWSNTEAFF.

The chain joins TRBV7-3 to TRBJ2-2; 7 bases map to TRBD1. Germline-derived CDR1 and CDR2 are SGHTA and FQGTGA. V was pared by 5 bases and J by 0 bases, with 6 bases of the junction left unmatched. This CDR3 spans 16 amino acids. The CDR3 nucleotides are TGTGCCAGCAGCAAGACAGGGCCCACGAACACCGGGGAGCTGTTTTTT. This encodes CASSKTGPTNTGELFF.

As regards this clonotype: The junction differs from germline at one of its ends, possibly a read error. This chain uses TRBV10-2 with TRBJ2-6; TRBD1 is a possible D gene (5 bases). The V gene's germline CDR1 is WSHSY and CDR2 SAAADI. The CDR3 is 14 amino acids. CDR3 coding DNA: TGCGCCGGCAGTGACAGCTCTGGGGCCAACGTCCTGACTTTC. This codes for CAGSDSSGANVLTF.